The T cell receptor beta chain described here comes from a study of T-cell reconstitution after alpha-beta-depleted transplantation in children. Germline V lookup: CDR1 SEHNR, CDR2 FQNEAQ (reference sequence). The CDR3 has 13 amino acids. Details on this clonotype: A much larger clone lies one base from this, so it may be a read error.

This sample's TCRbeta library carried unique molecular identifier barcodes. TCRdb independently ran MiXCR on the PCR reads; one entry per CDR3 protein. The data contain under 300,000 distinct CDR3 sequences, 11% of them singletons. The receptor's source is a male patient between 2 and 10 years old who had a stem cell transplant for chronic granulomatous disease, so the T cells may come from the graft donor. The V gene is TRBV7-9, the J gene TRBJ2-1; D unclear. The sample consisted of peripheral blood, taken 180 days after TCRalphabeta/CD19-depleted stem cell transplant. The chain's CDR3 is CASSILIYNEQSF. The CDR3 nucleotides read TGTGCCAGCAGCATACTGATTTACAATGAGCAGTCCTTC.